The following is a T cell receptor (beta chain) sequence with its context. It has no known antigen specificity. Base qualities are not provided; no much larger clone lies one nucleotide away. The immunoSEQ Assay, a bias-controlled multiplex PCR, was used to amplify TCRbeta CDR3 regions from genomic DNA. In the source study's methods: The number of nucleated cells in each sample was estimated by amplification of reference gene primers within the assay. To quantify the absolute abundance of each unique TCRbeta CDR3 rearrangement, sequence reads were collapsed and filtered. For each sample, productive Simpson clonality was calculated as the square root of Simpson's diversity index over productive rearrangements. Held by TCRdb, this immuneACCESS table contains in-frame sequences only and omits some clones. Under half of the omission traces to an unresolved V gene where checked; the cause of the rest is unknown. The V and J calls and clone size are taken from that table; D and trimming were inferred from the DNA. Within this sample are about 430,000 clones, with roughly nine tenths of them counted one time only. The top ten hold 0.9% to 1.2% of the sample.

Based on the germline V gene, the CDR1 and CDR2 sequences are MGHRA and YSYEKL. Its CDR3 holds 16 amino acids, cysteine through phenylalanine. Left in the record is the CDR3 DNA by itself, 48 bases read in frame from the first base. V and J are truncated by 3 bases and 4 bases respectively, leaving an intervening sequence of 18 bases. The data were obtained in a study of blood T cell repertoires in COVID-19 (TCRdb year 2020). Looking at the study overall: The collaborator samples originated in the United States, Italy and Spain and spanned the acute and convalescent phases of COVID-19. The material from the prospective study consisted of cDNA or gDNA derived from T cells, B-cell-depleted T cells, or PBMCs. The dataset comprised deeply sampled blood TCRbeta repertoires from subjects exposed to, actively infected with, or recovered from COVID-19. The repertoires were released in a freely available public database intended as a resource for research on the immune response to SARS-CoV-2. Samples were obtained from the ongoing ImmuneRACE study (first 160 participants) and from some 1,200 subjects provided by 6 global collaborators. Nearly every sample came with metadata listing a de-identified subject ID, COVID-19 status, age in years and sex. HLA class I and class II types, where available, came from metadata supplied by the sample provider rather than from assay-based typing. What the study reported, not specific to this receptor: The quantity of clinical and demographic metadata differed by source and by participant and was supplied without curation.

Participants in the prospective study were enrolled through a virtual design, were aged roughly 18 to 100 years, and lived in 24 United States geographic areas. To assign participants to cohorts, the prospective study relied on clinical history that participants themselves reported in a screening survey and a study questionnaire. ImmuneRACE Cohort 3 recovered participants were defined by two consecutive negative NP/OP PCR tests, healthcare professional clearance, or symptom resolution. Each participant in the prospective study had whole blood, serum and a nasopharyngeal or oropharyngeal swab collected by mobile phlebotomists. Additional blood draws and questionnaires over an approximately 2-month period could optionally be provided by prospective study participants. Before DNA extraction, blood samples from the prospective study were shipped at room temperature or frozen.

This clonotype originated in a man under 40 who had recovered from COVID-19. The V and J segments used are TRBV4-1 and TRBJ1-2, with TRBD1 perhaps the D gene, on 6 matching bases. The source material was PBMCs or T cells enriched from blood (not recorded which). The CDR3 region reads CASSQGQGPRVYGYTF. In nucleotides, the sequence is TGCGCCAGCAGCCAGGGCCAGGGGCCCCGAGTCTATGGCTACACCTTC.